Below are 29 T cell receptor beta chains sequenced from a single sample in a study of blood T cell repertoires in COVID-19. The protocol was immunoSEQ multiplex PCR, while the TCRdb copy is restricted to in-frame clones and leaves out a portion. The data contain fewer than 250,000 clones, 86% of them seen just once; the ten biggest clones take up approximately 6%. The sequencing sample was made of peripheral blood. The receptors come from a woman of 80 years or more with COVID-19, enrolled during active disease.

The count of this clone is one. The rearrangement links TRBV11-2 to TRBJ2-1; 9 positions match TRBD2. Germline trimming cut 1 base from V and 4 bases from J; bases unmatched to any gene: 2. The CDR3 covers 15 residues. Germline values: CDR1 SGHAT, CDR2 FQNNGV. The CDR3 nucleotides read TGTGCCAGCAGCTTAGGGCGGGGGGGTTACAATGAGCAGTTCTTC. It codes for CASSLGRGGYNEQFF.

This chain uses TRBV3-1 (or the pseudogene TRBV3-2) with TRBJ2-1; D may be TRBD1 (5 bases). The germline V gene encodes CDR1 LGHDT and CDR2 YNNKEL (reference sequence). V was pared by 2 bases and J by 3 bases, with 11 bases between. This CDR3 is built from 15 residues. The CDR3 loop is CASSQSPGHYNEQFF. CDR3 nucleotide sequence: TGTGCCAGCAGCCAAAGCCCAGGGCACTACAATGAGCAGTTCTTC.

This clone appeared once. The chain has TRBV6-5 and TRBJ1-2; 9 bases are a match to TRBD1. V lost 6 bases to trimming and J lost 7 bases; unmatched junction nucleotides: 6. This CDR3 has 13 amino acids. Looked up from germline, CDR1 is MNHEY and CDR2 is SVGAGI. The CDR3 protein is CASRQTGGGGYTF. DNA of the CDR3: TGTGCCAGCAGGCAAACAGGGGGCGGTGGCTACACCTTC.

The chain combines TRBV10-3 with TRBJ1-3, with D maybe TRBD1 (6 bases). The germline V and J ends were trimmed by 4 bases and 4 bases, with 8 bases remaining between them. Germline values: CDR1 ENHRY, CDR2 SYGVKD. The CDR3 is made up of 13 amino acids. CDR3 nucleotide sequence: TGTGCCATCAGTGGGACAGCCGGAAACACCATATATTTT. Encoded protein: CAISGTAGNTIYF.

The chain recombines TRBV6-2 or TRBV6-3 with TRBJ2-1, with a possible D match to TRBD2 (5 bases). Trimming removed 5 bases from V and 3 bases from J, with 17 bases in between. The CDR3 is made up of 16 amino acids. CDR1 is MNHEY and CDR2 is SVGEGT in the germline V gene. The CDR3 DNA reads as TGTGCCAGCAGTCCCCGGCCTTCTAGCAGCTACAATGAGCAGTTCTTC. Protein sequence: CASSPRPSSSYNEQFF.

This chain joins TRBV7-9 and TRBJ2-5; D perhaps matches TRBD1 (6 bases). The CDR3 has 14 amino acids. The germline CDR1 and CDR2 sequences are SEHNR and FQNEAQ (reference sequence). The V and J ends lost 5 bases and 4 bases respectively, with 14 bases between them. The CDR3 loop reads CASSPYRERETQYF. CDR3 in DNA: TGTGCCAGCAGCCCCTACAGGGAGCGAGAGACCCAGTACTTC.

The chain has TRBV5-1 and TRBJ1-6; 9 bases line up with TRBD1. Germline CDR1 reads SGHRS; CDR2 reads YFSETQ. V was clipped by 2 bases and J by 7 bases; unmatched bases: 16. The CDR3 covers 19 residues. CDR3 protein: CASSLIPLTGGLVNSPLHF. The CDR3 coding sequence is TGCGCCAGCAGCTTAATCCCCCTTACAGGGGGCTTAGTAAATTCACCCCTCCACTTT. The entire variable domain, with the rest obtained from reference TRBV5-1 and TRBJ1-6, is as follows: KAGVTQTPRYLIKTRGQQVTLSCSPISGHRSVSWYQQTPGQGLQFLFEYFSETQRNKGNFPGRFSGRQFSNSRSEMNVSTLELGDSALYLCASSLIPLTGGLVNSPLHFGNGTRLTVT.

In its sample, this clone was seen once. V usage is TRBV5-1 and J usage is TRBJ1-4, with D uncertain. The germline gives CDR1 SGHRS, CDR2 YFSETQ. The V gene lost 3 bases and the J gene lost 0 bases, with 9 bases spanning the gap. The CDR3 covers 15 residues. The CDR3 protein is CASSSHGPTNEKLFF. CDR3 sequence (DNA): TGCGCCAGCAGCTCCCATGGGCCAACTAATGAAAAACTGTTTTTT.

This chain connects TRBV7-2 to TRBJ1-2, with TRBD1 matching 8 bases. CDR1 and CDR2 (germline): SGHTA, FQGNSA. The length of the CDR3 is 13 residues. Unmatched junction bases numbered 7, after V lost 5 bases and J lost 8 bases. CDR3 protein: CASSPGGGRGYTF. The CDR3 region has the DNA TGTGCCAGCAGCCCAGGGGGCGGACGGGGCTACACCTTC.

This clone was seen just once. The J gene is TRBJ2-6, the V gene TRBV10-3, with D unclear. The V end was cut by 11 bases, the J end by 0 bases, with 5 bases between. The V gene's germline CDR1 is ENHRY and CDR2 SYGVKD. The CDR3 contains 12 residues. CDR3 loop: CAAGSGANVLTF. CDR3 DNA sequence: TGTGCCGCCGGCTCTGGGGCCAACGTCCTGACTTTC.

The chain combines TRBV19 with TRBJ1-2, with D possibly being TRBD1 (6 bases). Germline V CDR1 and CDR2: LNHDA, SQIVND (reference sequence). CDR3 length: 15 residues. Trimming stripped 1 base from V and 2 bases from J, with 11 bases between. The CDR3 sequence: CASSIAVGGNYGYTF. In DNA form, the CDR3 reads TGTGCCAGTAGTATAGCCGTAGGGGGAAACTATGGCTACACCTTC.

The V gene is TRBV27, the J gene TRBJ1-5, with D unclear. The CDR3 is 19 residues long. Germline V gives CDR1 MNHEY, CDR2 SMNVEV (reference sequence). V dropped 5 bases and J dropped 4 bases, with 27 bases sitting between them. CDR3 residues: CASSTQLGREIGINQPQHF. CDR3 nucleotide sequence: TGTGCCAGCAGTACACAGCTCGGGAGGGAAATCGGTATTAATCAGCCCCAGCATTTT.

The genes are TRBV27 and TRBJ1-2, with D unresolved. Germline CDR1 and CDR2: MNHEY and SMNVEV (reference sequence). The length of the CDR3 is 15 residues. The ends were cut back, 4 bases at V and 13 bases at J, with 25 bases in the middle. The chain's CDR3 is CASSSIKLDPSGGTF. CDR3 bases: TGTGCCAGCAGTTCAATAAAACTCGACCCGTCCGGCGGCACCTTC.

The genes are TRBV7-2 and TRBJ1-1; D is uncertain. This CDR3 is built from 16 residues. V lost 3 bases and J 1 base, leaving 15 bases between the germline ends. Germline V gene sequence: CDR1 SGHTA, CDR2 FQGNSA. CDR3 DNA sequence: TGTGCCAGCAGCTTGGGGTTGGGAGGGCCGAACACTGAAGCTTTCTTT. It is translated as CASSLGLGGPNTEAFF. Combining the CDR3 with reference TRBV7-2 and TRBJ1-1 gives the whole variable domain GAGVSQSPSNKVTEKGKDVELRCDPISGHTALYWYRQSLGQGLEFLIYFQGNSAPDKSGLPSDRFSAERTGGSVSTLTIQRTQQEDSAVYLCASSLGLGGPNTEAFFGQGTRLTVV.

The rearrangement uses TRBV6-5 and TRBJ2-3, with no clear D. Trimming left V 4 bases short and J 2 bases short, with 16 bases between. CDR1 is MNHEY, CDR2 SVGAGI, per germline. The CDR3 is made up of 16 amino acids. DNA for the CDR3: TGTGCCAGCAGTTCCCATCAGCGCGGCTTCACAGATACGCAGTATTTT. This sequence encodes CASSSHQRGFTDTQYF.

The chain uses TRBV3-1 (or the pseudogene TRBV3-2) and TRBJ1-1; D not resolved. Germline V gene lookup returns CDR1 LGHDT and CDR2 YNNKEL (reference sequence). This CDR3 region has 15 residues. V was cut by 3 bases and J by 1 base, with 12 bases left in between. CDR3 in amino acids: CASSQGRARNTEAFF. The CDR3 DNA reads as TGTGCCAGCAGCCAGGGTAGAGCGAGGAACACTGAAGCTTTCTTT.

The DNA for the CDR3 is TGTGCCAGCAGTCCCGATGGGACTAGCGGGGGTGGGGCCAACGTCCTGACTTTC. Amino acid sequence: CASSPDGTSGGGANVLTF. The chain recombines TRBV6-4 with TRBJ2-6; 14 bases agree with TRBD2. This CDR3 has 18 amino acids. Unmatched junction bases numbered 6, after V lost 5 bases and J lost 3 bases. From germline, CDR1 is MRHNA and CDR2 SNTAGT.

This clone was recorded once. The J gene is TRBJ2-2, the V gene TRBV7-2, with a weak D call TRBD2 (5 bases). V lost 5 bases, J lost 1 base, and 5 bases lay in between. From germline, CDR1 is SGHTA and CDR2 FQGNSA. The CDR3 length is 13 residues. In DNA, the CDR3 is TGTGCCAGCAGCGCGGGGAACACCGGGGAGCTGTTTTTT. Translating it yields CASSAGNTGELFF.

This chain connects TRBV3-1 (or the pseudogene TRBV3-2) to TRBJ1-5; D gene unclear. The CDR3 consists of 13 residues. Per the germline V gene, CDR1 is LGHDT and CDR2 is YNNKEL (reference sequence). V was trimmed by 4 bases and J by 3 bases, leaving 7 bases between them. CDR3 sequence reads: CASSRQNNQPQHF. CDR3 nucleotide sequence: TGTGCCAGCAGCCGACAAAACAATCAGCCCCAGCATTTT.

This clone was detected only once. This chain uses TRBV5-8 with TRBJ1-1; 8 nucleotides match TRBD1. CDR1 is SGHTS, CDR2 YDEGEE, per germline. V was pared by 5 bases and J by 1 base, with 7 bases of the junction left unmatched. This CDR3 is 15 amino acids long. CDR3 sequence (DNA): TGTGCCAGCAGGCGCTCCGGGACAGGGAACACTGAAGCTTTCTTT. It yields the protein CASRRSGTGNTEAFF. Looking up the rest from reference TRBV5-8 and TRBJ1-1 gives the full variable domain: EAGVTQSPTHLIKTRGQQATLRCSPISGHTSVYWYQQALGLGLQFLLWYDEGEERNRGNFPPRFSGRQFPNYSSELNVNALELEDSALYLCASRRSGTGNTEAFFGQGTRLTVV.

This clone turned up a few times. The same CDR3 is also encoded by other DNA sequences in this sample. The V gene is TRBV5-6, the J gene TRBJ1-5; D gene uncertain. The CDR3 is made up of 14 amino acids. The V end was cut by 0 bases, the J end by 0 bases, with 4 bases between. Germline V CDR1 and CDR2: SGHDT, YYEEEE. DNA for the CDR3: TGTGCCAGCAGCTTGGGAGGTAGCAATCAGCCCCAGCATTTT. Its protein is CASSLGGSNQPQHF.

The chain couples TRBV7-2 to TRBJ2-5, with 9 bases lining up with TRBD2. Germline CDR1 reads SGHTA; CDR2 reads FQGNSA. The V and J ends lost 4 bases and 9 bases, in that order; junction bases with no gene match: 12. This CDR3 spans 15 amino acids. The CDR3 bases are TGTGCCAGCAGCTCTTTAGCGGGGGCCCCGGGGGCCCAGTACTTC. This gives the protein CASSSLAGAPGAQYF.

The rearrangement uses TRBV5-1 and TRBJ2-7; D may be TRBD1 (6 bases). The CDR3 contains 16 residues. CDR1 and CDR2 from the germline V gene are SGHRS and YFSETQ. Deletions cut 0 bases from V and 1 base from J, with 14 bases between. CDR3 bases: TGCGCCAGCAGCTTGGGGGGCCCGACAGGTTCCTACGAGCAGTACTTC. As protein: CASSLGGPTGSYEQYF.

This clone was found a few times. This chain connects TRBV12-5 to TRBJ2-1; weak D call: TRBD1 (6 bases). Trimming took 4 bases from V and 9 from J, leaving 16 bases between them. This CDR3 has 14 amino acids. CDR1 LGHNT and CDR2 FRNRAP come from the germline V gene. This CDR3 is CASGSNREVGEQFF. In DNA form, the CDR3 reads TGTGCTAGTGGTTCAAACAGGGAAGTAGGTGAGCAGTTCTTC.

This chain connects TRBV4-1 to TRBJ1-5; D might be TRBD1 (5 bases). The CDR3 runs 13 residues. Trimming removed 1 base from V and 7 bases from J, with 8 bases in between. Germline assignment: CDR1 MGHRA and CDR2 YSYEKL. The CDR3 nucleotides are TGCGCCAGCAGCCAAGCGGGGGGGCAGCCCCAGCATTTT. Residues: CASSQAGGQPQHF.

The genes are TRBV5-1 and TRBJ1-1, with a weak D call TRBD1 (6 bases). Looked up from germline, CDR1 is SGHRS and CDR2 is YFSETQ. Deletions cut 4 bases from V and 8 bases from J, with 18 bases between. The CDR3 sequence is 14 residues long. Here the CDR3 reads CASSPVGGANEAFF. Written as DNA, the CDR3 is TGCGCCAGCAGCCCGGTCGGGGGGGCTAACGAAGCTTTCTTT.

The genes are TRBV10-1 and TRBJ2-1; TRBD1 agrees at 10 bases. The CDR3 consists of 15 residues. Germline CDR1 WNHNN, CDR2 SYGVQD (reference sequence). Losses at the gene ends were 3 bases for V and 7 bases for J; bases not matched to a gene: 6. This CDR3 is CASSDPGTGDNEQFF. CDR3 coding DNA: TGCGCCAGCAGTGACCCAGGGACAGGGGATAATGAGCAGTTCTTC.

This rearrangement joins TRBV5-4 to TRBJ1-1; perhaps TRBD1 as D (6 bases). Trimming cost V 2 bases and J 1 base, with 12 bases left between them. This CDR3 is built from 15 residues. Germline CDR1 SGHNT, CDR2 YYREEE (reference sequence). CDR3 amino acids: CASSFGGRKNTEAFF. The CDR3 DNA is TGTGCCAGCAGCTTTGGGGGCAGGAAGAACACTGAAGCTTTCTTT.

The J gene is TRBJ2-2, the V gene TRBV7-2, with D possibly TRBD2 on 5 matching bases. V was shortened by 5 bases and J by 1 base, with 11 bases between the two germline ends. The CDR3 is 15 amino acids. Germline V gives CDR1 SGHTA, CDR2 FQGNSA. The DNA of the CDR3 is TGTGCCAGCAGCCCGCGGGCCTTGAACACCGGGGAGCTGTTTTTT. Translating it yields CASSPRALNTGELFF.